Presented here are 3 T cell receptor beta chains from one specimen sequenced in a study of T cell responses to AZD1222 COVID-19 vaccine. Assay used: immunoSEQ multiplex PCR; TCRdb lists only in-frame clones, some missing. The data show about 130,000 clones, with over 70% seen just once and under 7% held by the top ten. This material consisted of peripheral blood, taken on day 0 of AZD1222 vaccination. The source is an adult in good health.

The V and J genes are TRBV28 and TRBJ1-5, with D uncertain. CDR1 is MDHEN, CDR2 SYDVKM, per germline. V gave up 2 bases and J gave up 11 bases, with 10 bases separating them. The length of the CDR3 is 12 residues. CDR3: CASSLEGFTQHF. In DNA, the CDR3 is TGTGCCAGCAGTTTAGAAGGCTTCACCCAGCATTTT.

This rearrangement joins TRBV2 to TRBJ2-5; D may match TRBD1 or TRBD2 (5 bases each). CDR3 length: 12 amino acids. Germline CDR1 reads SNHLY; CDR2 reads FYNNEI. V lost 8 bases and J lost 4, with 11 bases in between. CDR3 sequence (DNA): TGTGCCAGCTCTGTTGGGGGAGAGACCCAGTACTTC. It translates to CASSVGGETQYF.

The gene calls are TRBV10-2 and TRBJ1-1; D is unresolved. The CDR3 spans 14 residues. Germline CDR1 is WSHSY and CDR2 is SAAADI. V was pared by 7 bases and J by 4 bases, with 16 bases between. The chain's CDR3 is CASMGTRRVTEAFF. The CDR3 DNA sequence: TGCGCCAGCATGGGAACCCGAAGGGTCACTGAAGCTTTCTTT.